A single sample is the source of the 14 T cell receptor beta chains below, sequenced in a study of circulating tumor DNA in untreated peripheral T-cell lymphoma. Sequencing was performed with immunoSEQ multiplex PCR; in TCRdb, only in-frame clones are kept and a portion is missing. The sample lists some 300 clones, about 85% occurring once. The specimen was tumor tissue. These receptors all stem from a human donor with peripheral T-cell lymphoma.

The J gene is TRBJ2-1, the V gene TRBV29-1; D uncertain. The germline CDR1 and CDR2 sequences are SQVTM and ANQGSEA. The CDR3 totals 13 residues. Trimming removed 4 bases at V and 0 bases at J, with 7 bases between. CDR3 amino acids: CSVAGSSYNEQFF. The CDR3 coding sequence is TGCAGCGTTGCAGGATCCTCCTACAATGAGCAGTTCTTC.

The rearrangement links TRBV12-1 to TRBJ1-5. TRBV12-1 is classified as a pseudogene. This CDR3 has 14 residues. The chain's CDR3 is CASRPGPENQPQHF. The CDR3 nucleotides read TGTGCCAGCAGGCCCGGGCCCGAAAATCAGCCCCAGCATTTT.

This clone was found a few times. The J gene is TRBJ1-4, the V gene TRBV30; no clear D gene. V was trimmed by 0 bases and J by 3 bases, leaving 2 bases between them. Looked up from germline, CDR1 is GTSNPN and CDR2 is SVGIG (reference sequence). This CDR3 is built from 12 residues. The CDR3 region has the DNA TGTGCCTGGAGTGTGGCTAATGAAAAACTGTTTTTT. The encoded protein is CAWSVANEKLFF. The full variable domain, completed using reference TRBV30 and TRBJ1-4, is SQTIHQWPATLVQPVGSPLSLECTVEGTSNPNLYWYRQAAGRGLQLLFYSVGIGQISSEVPQNLSASRPQDRQFILSSKKLLLSDSGFYLCAWSVANEKLFFGSGTQLSVL.

The chain uses TRBV12-5 and TRBJ1-1, with TRBD1 identical over 9 bases. CDR3 length: 18 residues. Trimming cost V 9 bases and J 5 bases; bases outside gene matches: 22. Germline CDR1 reads LGHNT; CDR2 reads FRNRAP. This CDR3 reads CASSLDRGTDLRWTEAFF. CDR3 nucleotide sequence: TGTGCTAGCAGCCTTGACAGGGGGACCGACCTAAGGTGGACTGAAGCTTTCTTT.

This chain joins TRBV19 and TRBJ2-6; no clear D gene. The CDR3 sequence is 15 residues long. V was pared by 5 bases and J by 1 base, with 9 bases between. CDR1 and CDR2 from the germline V gene are LNHDA and SQIVND (reference sequence). The CDR3 loop is CASSAVLSGANVLTF. Written as DNA, the CDR3 is TGTGCCAGTAGTGCCGTCCTTTCTGGGGCCAACGTCCTGACTTTC. The complete variable domain, with remaining parts taken from reference TRBV19 and TRBJ2-6, reads DGGITQSPKYLFRKEGQNVTLSCEQNLNHDAMYWYRQDPGQGLRLIYYSQIVNDFQKGDIAEGYSVSREKKESFPLTVTSAQKNPTAFYLCASSAVLSGANVLTFGAGSRLTVL.

V gene TRBV9 combines with J gene TRBJ1-1; the match to TRBD1 covers 9 bases. The CDR3 sequence is 18 residues long. Per germline, CDR1 SGDLS and CDR2 YYNGEE. With V trimmed by 4 bases and J by 5 bases, 18 bases remained unmatched. CDR3 coding DNA: TGTGCCAGCAGCCCTGACAGGGGGACCGACCTAAGGTGGACTGAAGCTTTCTTT. As protein: CASSPDRGTDLRWTEAFF.

This rearrangement joins TRBV6-8 to TRBJ2-1; 9 bases agree with TRBD1. Trimming at V came to 9 bases and at J to 10 bases, leaving 7 bases not matched to a gene. Germline V lookup: CDR1 MNHGY, CDR2 SAAAGT. This CDR3 has 12 residues. The CDR3 loop is CASGDRVGEQFF. The CDR3, as DNA: TGTGCCAGTGGGGACAGGGTTGGAGAGCAGTTCTTC.

The chain uses TRBV19 and TRBJ2-3; TRBD2 might be the D (5 bases). Trimming stripped 7 bases from V and 3 bases from J, with 11 bases between. CDR3 length: 13 residues. The germline gives CDR1 LNHDA, CDR2 SQIVND (reference sequence). This CDR3 reads CASTRGGTDTQYF. For the CDR3, the DNA is TGTGCCAGTACCCGGGGRGGGACAGATACGCAGTATTTT.

The genes are TRBV19 and TRBJ2-2; the D call may be TRBD1 or TRBD2 (5 bases each). Trimming left V 1 base short and J 6 bases short, with 6 bases between. Germline values: CDR1 LNHDA, CDR2 SQIVND (reference sequence). The CDR3 has 13 amino acids. The DNA of the CDR3 is TGTGCCAGTAGTATAGTGGGGGCCGGGGAGCTGTTTTTT. Translating gives CASSIVGAGELFF.

CDR3 nucleotide sequence: TGTGCCAGCAGTTACCCCGGGTATTATGGCTACACCTTC. It translates to CASSYPGYYGYTF. V and J are TRBV6-8 and TRBJ1-2; no clear D. CDR1 MNHGY and CDR2 SAAAGT come from the germline V gene. Trimming pared 2 bases from V and 5 bases from J, leaving 9 bases between. This CDR3 region has 13 residues.

The chain carries TRBV10-3 and TRBJ2-3; 7 bases match TRBD2. V was pared by 3 bases and J by 0 bases, with 0 bases of the junction left unmatched. Germline values: CDR1 ENHRY, CDR2 SYGVKD. CDR3 length: 14 amino acids. The DNA of the CDR3 is TGTGCCATCAGTGAAGCGGGGAGCACAGATACGCAGTATTTT. This gives the protein CAISEAGSTDTQYF.

This clone was detected only a few times. This chain joins TRBV7-1 and TRBJ1-1, with 9 positions matching TRBD1. TRBV7-1 has ORF status, its function being uncertain. This CDR3 has 18 residues. V was pared by 5 bases and J by 5 bases, with 18 bases of the junction left unmatched. The CDR3 loop is CASSPDRGTDLRWTEAFF. The DNA for the CDR3 is TGTGCCAGCAGCCCTGACAGGGGGACCGACCTAAGGTGGACTGAAGCTTTCTTT.

The J gene is TRBJ2-3, the V gene TRBV11-3, with TRBD1 identical over 7 bases. Germline CDR1 is SGHNT and CDR2 is YENEEA. CDR3 length: 14 residues. V dropped 2 bases and J dropped 5; count of bases not matched to a gene: 4. The CDR3 DNA is TGTGCCAGCAGCTTAAGACAGGGAGAAGATACGCAGTATTTT. This gives the protein CASSLRQGEDTQYF.

The genes are TRBV4-3 and TRBJ2-1, with D possibly TRBD2 on 7 matching bases. Deletions cut 4 bases from V and 7 bases from J, with 14 bases between. From germline, CDR1 is LGHNA and CDR2 YSLEER. The CDR3 contains 14 residues. For the CDR3, the DNA is TGCGCCAGCAGCCCGGGGGAGGGGGATAATGAGCAGTTCTTC. Encoded protein: CASSPGEGDNEQFF.